Listed below are T cell receptor beta chains from one sample, sequenced in a study of response to subunit inactivated influenza vaccine. MiXCR, run by TCRdb on the RT-PCR reads, gives a single entry per CDR3 protein. Seen here are 500,000 to 600,000 distinct CDR3 sequences, 15% to 20% observed once, and the top ten hold 3%. Material: CD4+ T cells sorted from PBMCs, obtained around 2 years after vaccination. The source is a man in his fifties or sixties who received an inactivated influenza vaccine. Each CDR3 is given with its conserved first and last residue. Fields, in order: D gene, J gene, clone size, V gene, CDR3 DNA, CDR3 protein. A D gene is named only where the DNA matches it firmly. For some rows the clone size is stated as once, few or many, or as a class when expanded; others skip it.

D: TRBD2; J: TRBJ2-1; size: many; V: TRBV12-3/TRBV12-4; DNA: TGTGCCAGCAGCTACGGACTAGCGGGAGGCTCCTCCTACAATGAGCAGTTCTTC; CDR3: CASSYGLAGGSSYNEQFF
D: TRBD2; J: TRBJ2-2; size: .; V: TRBV12-3/TRBV12-4; DNA: TGTGCCAGCAGGGCTAGCGGGGGGGCCCCCGGGGAGCTGTTTTTT; CDR3: CASRASGGAPGELFF
D: TRBD2; J: TRBJ2-7; size: many; V: TRBV28; DNA: TGTGCCAGCAGTTTCCCGGCGGGAGTAACCTACGAGCAGTACTTC; CDR3: CASSFPAGVTYEQYF
D: TRBD1; J: TRBJ2-6; size: few; V: TRBV10-3; DNA: TGTGCCACCCAACAGGGGTTCTCTGGGGCCAACGTCCTGACTTTC; CDR3: CATQQGFSGANVLTF
D: .; J: TRBJ2-3; size: few; V: TRBV5-4; DNA: TGTGCCAGCAGCTTGGTGGGGCAATGGGATACGCAGTATTTT; CDR3: CASSLVGQWDTQYF
D: TRBD1; J: TRBJ2-3; size: .; V: TRBV6-2/TRBV6-3; DNA: TGTGCCAGCAGTATGGGACAGGGGAGGAGAGAGTATTTT; CDR3: CASSMGQGRREYF
D: .; J: TRBJ2-3; size: .; V: TRBV14; DNA: TGTGCCAGCAGCCAAGGCGGTAGTAGGACAGATACGCAGTATTTT; CDR3: CASSQGGSRTDTQYF
D: .; J: TRBJ2-3; size: many; V: TRBV2; DNA: TGTGCCAGCAGTGGCCCCAGACGGGGAGATACGCAGTATTTT; CDR3: CASSGPRRGDTQYF
D: .; J: TRBJ2-1; size: .; V: TRBV20-1; DNA: TGCAGTGCTAGAGTTCACGGCCAAGCCTACAATGAGCAGTTCTTC; CDR3: CSARVHGQAYNEQFF
D: .; J: TRBJ2-5; size: many; V: TRBV7-2; DNA: TGTGCCAGCAGCTTAGTCGAGAGACAAGAGACCCAGTACTTC; CDR3: CASSLVERQETQYF
D: .; J: TRBJ1-2; size: few; V: TRBV28; DNA: TGTGCCAGCAGAGTAAACGGGGGAGGAGACTATGGCTACACCTTC; CDR3: CASRVNGGGDYGYTF